The 5 T cell receptor beta chains below come from one sample, sequenced in a study of OX40 agonist ivuxolimab in advanced cancers. Sequencing was performed with immunoSEQ multiplex PCR; in TCRdb, only in-frame clones are kept and a portion is missing. The sample consists of over 8,000 clones, roughly 63% of them appearing once. The sequencing used CD4+ or CD8+ T cells sorted from blood, collected in a trial of the OX40 agonist ivuxolimab. The source of these receptors is an adult with an advanced solid tumor such as melanoma, head and neck, liver or kidney cancer.

This rearrangement joins TRBV5-1 to TRBJ2-1; no reliable D call. Trimming pared 0 bases from V and 10 bases from J, leaving 8 bases between. CDR3 length: 12 residues. Germline lookup yields CDR1 SGHRS and CDR2 YFSETQ. The CDR3 DNA is TGCGCCAGCAGCTTGGGTGGTGGGGAGCAGTTCTTC. Protein sequence: CASSLGGGEQFF.

This clone was found a few times. CDR3 amino acids: CASSYLLDGPQYF. Written as DNA, the CDR3 is TGTGCCAGCAGTTACCTCTTAGACGGGCCCCAGTACTTC. The chain has TRBV6-6 and TRBJ2-5, with D unclear. CDR1 is MNHNY, CDR2 SVGAGI, per germline (reference sequence). The CDR3 is 13 residues long. Trimming left V 2 bases short and J 9 bases short, with 13 bases between.

The chain uses TRBV5-1 and TRBJ2-2; the D is unclear. The CDR3 is 16 amino acids. In germline, CDR1 is SGHRS, CDR2 YFSETQ. Trimming shortened V by 4 bases and J by 0 bases, and 13 bases separated the two germline ends. In DNA form, the CDR3 reads TGCGCCAGCAGCCACCTGAGGCGGACGAACACCGGGGAGCTGTTTTTT. This encodes CASSHLRRTNTGELFF.

The J gene is TRBJ1-4, the V gene TRBV5-6; D possibly corresponds to TRBD1 (5 bases). Germline V CDR1 and CDR2: SGHDT, YYEEEE. Trimming removed 2 bases from V and 6 bases from J, with 14 bases in between. The CDR3 has 15 amino acids. The CDR3 coding sequence is TGTGCCAGCAGCTTTCTCGGAGGGACCTATGAAAAACTGTTTTTT. This codes for CASSFLGGTYEKLFF.

This clone is judged medium-sized. The V gene is TRBV15, the J gene TRBJ1-5; 9 bases are a match to TRBD1. The ends lost 5 bases at V and 6 bases at J; junction bases unmatched: 2. Germline CDR1 is LNHNV and CDR2 is YYDKDF (reference sequence). This CDR3 is built from 13 residues. Here the CDR3 DNA reads TGTGCCACCAGCGGGACAGGGACTCAGCCCCAGCATTTT. Its protein product is CATSGTGTQPQHF.